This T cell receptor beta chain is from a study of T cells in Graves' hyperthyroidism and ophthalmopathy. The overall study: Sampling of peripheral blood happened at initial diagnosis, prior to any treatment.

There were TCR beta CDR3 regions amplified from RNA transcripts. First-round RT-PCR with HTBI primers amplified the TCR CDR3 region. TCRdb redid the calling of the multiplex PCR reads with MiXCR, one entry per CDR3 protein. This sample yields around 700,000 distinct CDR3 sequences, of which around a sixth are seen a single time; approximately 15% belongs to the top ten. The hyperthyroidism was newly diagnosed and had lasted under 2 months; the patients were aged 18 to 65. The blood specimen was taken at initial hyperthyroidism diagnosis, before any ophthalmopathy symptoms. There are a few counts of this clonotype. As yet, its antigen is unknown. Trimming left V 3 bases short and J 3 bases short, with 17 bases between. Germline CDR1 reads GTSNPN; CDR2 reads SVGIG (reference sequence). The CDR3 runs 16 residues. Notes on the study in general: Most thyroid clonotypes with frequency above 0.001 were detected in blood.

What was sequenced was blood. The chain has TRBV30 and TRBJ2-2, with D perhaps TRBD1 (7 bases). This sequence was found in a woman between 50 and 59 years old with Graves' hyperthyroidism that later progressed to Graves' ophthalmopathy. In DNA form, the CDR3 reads TGTGCCTGGAGGGGGGCGGGACAGAGTTACACCGGGGAGCTGTTTTTT. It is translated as CAWRGAGQSYTGELFF.